Each of the 2 T cell receptor beta chains below was sequenced from the same sample in a study of T cell responses to AZD1222 COVID-19 vaccine. Data came from immunoSEQ multiplex PCR; TCRdb stores just in-frame clones and leaves some out. The sample holds 180,000 or so clones, over 80% seen once. Material: peripheral blood, obtained 28 days after the second dose of the MenACWY control vaccine. These TCRs come from an adult who received the MenACWY meningococcal vaccine as a control.

In this sample, this clone turned up a few times. CDR3 sequence: CASSVAPGPSYEQYF. CDR3 bases: TGTGCCAGCAGCGTAGCCCCGGGTCCTTCCTACGAGCAGTACTTC. The chain has TRBV9 and TRBJ2-7, with unresolved D. Germline V gene lookup returns CDR1 SGDLS and CDR2 YYNGEE. Trimming cost V 0 bases and J 1 base, with 11 bases left between them. The CDR3 extends over 15 amino acids.

This clone was recorded only once. J is TRBJ2-1 and V is TRBV5-4; TRBD2 matches 15 bases. The ends lost 4 bases at V and 8 bases at J; junction bases unmatched: 4. The germline V gene has CDR1 SGHNT and CDR2 YYREEE (reference sequence). The CDR3 totals 15 residues. CDR3 region: CASSPGLAGGDEQFF. The CDR3 DNA reads TGTGCCAGCAGCCCGGGACTAGCGGGGGGTGATGAGCAGTTCTTC.